The TCR beta chain under discussion was sequenced for a study of cytomegalovirus exposure and HLA in healthy donors. Across the whole study: The study placed around 80% of its 398 genotyped donors in the Caucasian-associated ancestry cluster.

This CDR3 has 15 residues. Germline CDR1 KGHSH, CDR2 LQKENI. With 2 bases clipped from V and 4 bases from J, the junction kept 7 bases outside the gene matches. Broader study findings: Later analysis showed most CMV-associated TCR beta chains appearing HLA-restricted.

The PCR had 60 Vbeta and 13 Jbeta primers. Original methodology: It was a later analysis that counted roughly 80 million unique TCR beta chains, of which about 10 million were shared. Using immunoSEQ multiplex PCR, the repertoire was profiled, and TCRdb retains in-frame clones only, with some absent. From that table come the V and J calls and clone size; the DNA was used to work out D and trimming. The sample shows hundreds of thousands of clones, around 80% of them seen only once. As for this clone: The antigen remains unidentified.

The V call is TRBV18, the J call TRBJ2-7; 8 bases match TRBD2. This receptor was taken from a woman aged 55-75 years in good health and CMV-seropositive. Sequencing input: PBMCs. CDR3 sequence: CASSPASSGLYEQYF. The CDR3 DNA reads TGTGCCAGCTCACCAGCTTCTAGCGGGCTGTACGAGCAGTACTTC.